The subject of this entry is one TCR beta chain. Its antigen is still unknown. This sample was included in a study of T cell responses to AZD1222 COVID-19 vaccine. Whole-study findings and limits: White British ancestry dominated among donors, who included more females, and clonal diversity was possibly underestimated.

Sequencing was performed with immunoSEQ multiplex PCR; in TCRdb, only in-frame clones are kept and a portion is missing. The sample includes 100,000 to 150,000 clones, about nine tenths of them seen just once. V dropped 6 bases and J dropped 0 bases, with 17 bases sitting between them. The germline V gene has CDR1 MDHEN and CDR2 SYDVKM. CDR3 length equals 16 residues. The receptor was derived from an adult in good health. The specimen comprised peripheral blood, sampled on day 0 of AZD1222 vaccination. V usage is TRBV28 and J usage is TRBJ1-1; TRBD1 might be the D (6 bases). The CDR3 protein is CASSRGPVGLNTEAFF. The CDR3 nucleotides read TGTGCCAGCAGCCGGGGGCCAGTGGGGTTGAACACTGAAGCTTTCTTT.